Many counts were recorded for the clone carrying this T cell receptor beta chain. Its specificity is not known. One entry per CDR3 protein, called by TCRdb with MiXCR from the reads. The data hold about 60,000 distinct CDR3 sequences, with 25% to 40% observed a single time. The data are from a study of T cell repertoires in cytomegalovirus infection. The V end was cut by 4 bases, the J end by 4 bases, with 11 bases between. CDR3 size: 13 residues. CDR1 is MGHRA, CDR2 YSYEKL, per germline. This rearrangement joins TRBV4-1 to TRBJ2-7, with TRBD2 as a possible D gene (6 bases). Source material: PBMCs, sequenced either directly or after in vitro stimulation (not recorded which). The origin of this receptor is a human donor in good health (CMV status not recorded). Some clones in this sample may be carry-over from other donors' samples. CDR3 loop: CASSLAEEYEQYF. Here the CDR3 DNA reads TGCGCCAGCAGCCTAGCGGAGGAATACGAGCAGTACTTC.